This T cell receptor (beta chain) was sequenced for a study of OX40 agonist ivuxolimab in advanced cancers. About the study: Hepatocellular carcinoma, melanoma, renal cell or head and neck cancer affected the dose-escalation patients. Overall study findings and caveats: Some of the nonresponding patients also showed low levels of normalized T-cell clonal expansion.

Points on this clone: Its antigen is unknown.

The assay was immunoSEQ multiplex PCR, and TCRdb's table has in-frame clones only and misses some. The table lists 40,000 to 60,000 clones, 80% to 95% of them singletons. The material was CD4+ or CD8+ T cells sorted from blood, obtained in a trial of the OX40 agonist ivuxolimab. The origin of this receptor is an adult with an advanced solid tumor such as melanoma, head and neck, liver or kidney cancer.

CDR3: CASSQDEASGRLVGNEQFF. DNA for the CDR3: TGCGCCAGCAGCCAAGATGAAGCTAGCGGGAGATTAGTGGGTAATGAGCAGTTCTTC. The genes are TRBV4-3 and TRBJ2-1; 10 nucleotides agree with TRBD2. CDR3 length equals 19 residues. Trimming removed 0 bases from V and 7 bases from J; junction bases left unmatched: 15. CDR1 and CDR2 from the germline V gene are LGHNA and YSLEER.